The next 6 T cell receptor beta chains were all read from a single sample in a study of T cell responses to AZD1222 COVID-19 vaccine (dated by TCRdb to about 2021). To prepare the library, the immunoSEQ multiplex PCR assay was applied. Here the immuneACCESS table is served through TCRdb, limited to in-frame sequences with V and J called. Missing clones are a known gap in these copies; in checked studies unresolved V genes cover under half, and the rest lacks a known reason. For this sample there are around 110,000 clones; around nine tenths appear just once. Clones ranked in the top ten supply about 6.8% of the sample. The time point label, read with the paper, signifies: about 28 days (+/-7) after the second vaccine dose. The sequences come from peripheral blood, collected 28 days after the second AZD1222 dose. The receptors stem from an adult who received the AZD1222 COVID-19 vaccine.

The chain is built from TRBV7-9 and TRBJ1-1, with 9 bases that match TRBD1. This CDR3 has 15 amino acids. Trimming removed 5 bases from V and 3 bases from J; junction bases left unmatched: 7. The V gene's germline CDR1 is SEHNR and CDR2 FQNEAQ (reference sequence). DNA for the CDR3: TGTGCCAGCAGCCAAACCGACAGGGGGTACACTGAAGCTTTCTTT. Its translation: CASSQTDRGYTEAFF.

The chain recombines TRBV19 with TRBJ1-5; maybe TRBD1 (5 bases). The CDR3 has 17 residues. Germline V CDR1 and CDR2: LNHDA, SQIVND (reference sequence). Trimming took 1 base from V and 0 from J, leaving 13 bases between them. As DNA, the CDR3 is TGTGCCAGTAGTATAGGGGGACCTCATGTTAGCAATCAGCCCCAGCATTTT. Translating gives CASSIGGPHVSNQPQHF.

V and J are TRBV5-4 and TRBJ2-5, with 11 positions matching TRBD2. Trimming removed 4 bases from V and 0 bases from J; junction bases left unmatched: 5. This CDR3 region has 16 residues. Germline assignment: CDR1 SGHNT and CDR2 YYREEE (reference sequence). The DNA for the CDR3 is TGTGCCAGCAGCCCCCGACTAGCGGGATACCAAGAGACCCAGTACTTC. Protein: CASSPRLAGYQETQYF.

The sample holds a few counts of this clone. The chain couples TRBV6-2 or TRBV6-3 to TRBJ1-5, with D unresolved. The CDR3 has 17 residues. V was trimmed by 0 bases and J by 5 bases, leaving 17 bases between them. Per germline, CDR1 MNHEY and CDR2 SVGEGT. This CDR3 is CASSYSLWSFEHQPQHF. In DNA form, the CDR3 reads TGTGCCAGCAGTTACTCCCTGTGGAGTTTTGAACATCAGCCCCAGCATTTT.

The rearrangement links TRBV5-1 to TRBJ2-7; D remains ambiguous. Germline V gene data show CDR1 as SGHRS and CDR2 as YFSETQ. This CDR3 comprises 13 residues. V was pared by 4 bases and J by 4 bases, with 12 bases between. CDR3 in amino acids: CASSSGNLYEQYF. As DNA, the CDR3 is TGCGCCAGCAGCAGTGGGAACCTATACGAGCAGTACTTC.

This chain links TRBV28 with TRBJ1-5, with D unresolved. Germline CDR1 is MDHEN and CDR2 is SYDVKM. Trimming took 2 bases from V and 3 from J, leaving 11 bases between them. This CDR3 contains 15 residues. This chain's CDR3 is CASSLGGPNNQPQHF. In DNA, the CDR3 is TGTGCCAGCAGTTTAGGTGGGCCGAACAATCAGCCCCAGCATTTT. The whole variable domain, filled in from reference TRBV28 and TRBJ1-5, reads DVKVTQSSRYLVKRTGEKVFLECVQDMDHENMFWYRQDPGLGLRLIYFSYDVKMKEKGDIPEGYSVSREKKERFSLILESASTNQTSMYLCASSLGGPNNQPQHFGDGTRLSIL.